Reported below is one TCR beta chain. It lacks a known antigen. Base qualities are missing; no much larger clone stands one base away. This entry is derived from a study of identical twins (TCRdb year 2016). About the investigation overall: TCR alpha and beta repertoires from monozygotic twins, unrelated adults of various ages and cord blood were deep-sequenced to test whether fetal clonotypes persist. To rule out contamination, replicate twin experiments were performed at different times with different library preparation protocols. Results the study describes overall, beyond this receptor: Because the same donors could not be followed over many years, conclusions were based on cross-sectional statistical analysis. Out-of-frame TCR alpha sharing in monozygotic twins was systematically underestimated by recombination models, whereas sharing between unrelated individuals was in agreement with the recombination models. Fewer insertions were carried by abundant cord blood beta clonotypes, a similar but weaker trend appeared in young adult naive repertoires, and no such trend appeared in memory repertoires. Compared with coincidental sharing between unrelated individuals, an excess of low generation-probability sequences was observed among out-of-frame TCR alpha sequences shared between twins. Invariant T cells such as MAIT and iNKT could partly confound zero-insertion analyses, although diverse VJ usage argued against such confounding for most clonotypes. The excess sharing between twins in beta out-of-frame sequences was weaker because fewer shared sequences reduced the signal-to-noise ratio.

CDR1 and CDR2 were assigned from the germline V gene (reference sequence) as DFQATT and SNEGSKA. From the cysteine through the phenylalanine, the CDR3 covers 12 amino acids. This entry keeps only the CDR3 DNA: 36 bases, framed from base 1. Relative to germline, V is 7 bases shorter and J is 2 bases shorter, with 10 bases between their ends. Every donor in the study was a healthy Caucasian. The twin cohort comprised three pairs of female monozygotic twins, all aged about 18 to 29 years. Positive isolation kits from Invitrogen were used to isolate CD4+ and CD8+ T cell populations. To prepare the library, 5' RACE was applied. The sequencer listed for this sample is Illumina HiSeq 2000. A universal primer binding site was introduced by template switching, and a unique molecular identifier was present in the final cDNA, enabling accurate counting of TCR cDNA molecules. Specific primers in the conserved constant-segment region were used to synthesize first-strand cDNA for TCR alpha and beta chains. To control for contamination, every cDNA library was double barcoded, receiving both a SMART-Mk sample barcode and Illumina barcodes. TruSeq adapter sequences, together with Illumina sample barcodes, were added in two successive PCR steps. TCR alpha and beta cDNA libraries were sequenced on the Illumina HiSeq platform with custom primers. The study's processing was this. Unique molecular identifiers were extracted from raw reads with MiGEC, and CDR3 positions were determined with MiXCR. For each individual, recombination models were inferred using an EM algorithm with the repgenHMM and IGoR tools. The tcR package in R was used for shared clonotype analysis, with sharing normalized by the product of cloneset sizes. Out-of-frame nonproductive sequences were analyzed to study raw recombination free of thymic and clonal selection effects. Clones were called with MiXCR by TCRdb after fastp trimmed the public reads at Q25, and only in-frame beta chains were retained. CDR3 protein duplicates are merged, each entry listing the most common genes and DNA. These V and J calls rely on TCRdb rather than the paper's analysis. The sample data list approximately 500,000 distinct CDR3 sequences, and roughly 26% of these were observed just once. The ten largest clones capture roughly 2.8% of the sample.

These data also formed part of another study, on T cells expressing NK-cell markers. The other study reports the following: About eight donors provided sorted CD3+CD56+NKG2C+, CD3+CD56+NKG2C- and CD3+CD56-NKG2C+ T-cell subsets, whose TCR beta-chain repertoires were profiled. Among the eight sequenced donors, only one was HCMV-seronegative, while the other seven were HCMV-seropositive. In several experiments an anti-gammadeltaTCR antibody was added to restrict sorting to alphabetaTCR-expressing T cells. In roughly six donors, the dominant CD3+CD56+NKG2C+ clonotypes ranked among the top 10 CD8+ clonotypes, making up 1.0-7.0% of CD8+ T cells. Those dominant clonotypes were again the most abundant among CD3+CD56-NKG2C+ cells in several donors, at about 25-60.1%. It remained unclear whether the expanded NKG2C-expressing T cell clones were specific for HCMV antigens. All eight donors whose samples were sequenced were randomly selected healthy volunteers, three of them men and five women. HCMV-specific IgG was detected in serum with a commercial ELISA kit to determine HCMV serostatus. MIGEC handled demultiplexing of the reads and grouping by UMI, while MiTCR was used to assemble and quantify clonotypes. Only TCR cDNA sequences supported by at least two reads were kept to exclude erroneous sequences. Downstream repertoire analysis used the tcR package, and clonotypes were matched across fractions by CDR3 nucleotide sequence plus V segment. VDJmatch was used to annotate antigen specificity against VDJdb, with one amino acid substitution allowed in CDR3.

The TCR originated in a woman between 18 and 29 years old in good health. The sample was CD4+ T cells sorted from blood. The sequence joins TRBV20-1 to TRBJ2-3; no D segment can be confidently identified. CDR3 loop: CSVARPTDTQYF. The nucleotides read TGCAGTGTTGCGCGACCCACAGATACGCAGTATTTT.